Below, one TCR beta chain is given with its context. Method: immunoSEQ multiplex PCR; TCRdb's copy keeps in-frame clones and lacks some. The sample has around 300,000 clones; roughly 90% are singletons. Seattle-derived patients entered the study during active infection and were followed longitudinally. The data originate from a study of blood T cell repertoires in COVID-19. Overall study context: Acute and convalescent COVID-19 specimens originated in the United States, Italy and Spain.

This CDR3 is 14 amino acids long. V lost 6 bases, J lost 4 bases, and 15 bases lay in between. The germline V gene has CDR1 SNHLY and CDR2 FYNNEI. The source is a woman younger than 45 with COVID-19, enrolled during active disease. Sample: peripheral blood. The chain employs TRBV2 and TRBJ1-1; D may be TRBD1 (6 bases). Written as DNA, the CDR3 is TGTGCCAGCAGGGAAAAGGGGGGGCTCACTGAAGCTTTCTTT. Residues: CASREKGGLTEAFF.